This T cell receptor beta chain was profiled in a study of shared clonotypes between healthy human individuals. Germline-derived CDR1 and CDR2 are SGDLS and YYNGEE. The length of the CDR3 is 13 residues. The ends were cut back, 0 bases at V and 7 bases at J, with 8 bases in the middle. This clone came up many times. This sample also contains other DNA sequences that code for the same CDR3. Deep-level running was used for the assay. Authors' data handling: ImmunoSEQ output lacked quality scores and full-length reads, limiting matched filtering. Sequencing was performed with immunoSEQ multiplex PCR; in TCRdb, only in-frame clones are kept and a portion is missing. V, J and clone size derive from that table, while D and trimming were established from the DNA sequence. The data show about 600,000 clones, around 81% seen once. All the donors were Caucasian adults who lived in Nashville, Tennessee.

The gene calls are TRBV9 and TRBJ1-5; maybe TRBD1 (5 bases). The sample consisted of PBMCs. The origin of this receptor is a woman aged 40 to 50 in good health. Some clones in this sample may be carry-over from other donors' samples. For the CDR3, the DNA is TGTGCCAGCAGCGTAGGGGGCTTACAGCCCCAGCATTTT. Translating gives CASSVGGLQPQHF.